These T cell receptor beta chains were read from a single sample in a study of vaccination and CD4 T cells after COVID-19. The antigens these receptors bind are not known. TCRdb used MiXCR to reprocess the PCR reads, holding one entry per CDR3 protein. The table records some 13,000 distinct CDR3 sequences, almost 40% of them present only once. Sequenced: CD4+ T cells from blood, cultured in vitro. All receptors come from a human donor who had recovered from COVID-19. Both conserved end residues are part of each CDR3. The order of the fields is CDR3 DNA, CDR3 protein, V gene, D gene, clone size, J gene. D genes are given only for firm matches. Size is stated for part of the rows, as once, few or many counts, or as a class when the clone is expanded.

TGTGCCAGCAGCGGGCGGACGGCGAGCTCCTATAATTCACCCCTCCACTTT | CASSGRTASSYNSPLHF | TRBV5-4 | . | . | TRBJ1-6
TGTGCCAGTAACGCTGGTAGGGGCGTGAGGGAGACCCAGTACTTC | CASNAGRGVRETQYF | TRBV19 | . | . | TRBJ2-5
TGCGCCAGCAGTGAGCCTGGACAAGAGACCCAGTACTTC | CASSEPGQETQYF | TRBV10-2 | . | . | TRBJ2-5
TGTGCCAGCAGTCCTTCGCTGATGGTGCGGGCTTTCTTT | CASSPSLMVRAFF | TRBV28 | . | . | TRBJ1-1
TGTGCCAGCAGCCCTGGGAGCGGGAGTGGGCAAGAGACCCAGTACTTC | CASSPGSGSGQETQYF | TRBV5-4 | TRBD2 | . | TRBJ2-5
TGTGCCAGCAACCCCAGGACAGGCGGTAGGGGAGAAGCTTTCTTT | CASNPRTGGRGEAFF | TRBV6-1 | TRBD1 | few | TRBJ1-1
TGTGCCAGCAGCCCGCAAGGGACCGCTAGCACAGATACGCAGTATTTT | CASSPQGTASTDTQYF | TRBV7-3 | . | . | TRBJ2-3
TGCAGTGCTAGACAACCCGCTACTAGTTCACAGTGGCAGTTCTTC | CSARQPATSSQWQFF | TRBV20-1 | . | few | TRBJ2-1
TGCAGTGTTCGGACAGGGCCCGGGGAGCTGTTTTTT | CSVRTGPGELFF | TRBV20-1 | TRBD1 | few | TRBJ2-2
TGCAGCGTTGAAGATCGGGCGTACGGGATCACAGATACGCAGTATTTT | CSVEDRAYGITDTQYF | TRBV29-1 | . | few | TRBJ2-3
TGCAGTGCCCCACTAGCGGGACCCTACGAGCAGTACTTC | CSAPLAGPYEQYF | TRBV20-1 | TRBD2 | . | TRBJ2-7
TGCAGTGCTAGGGCGACTAGCGGGAGTTACAATGAGCAGTTCTTC | CSARATSGSYNEQFF | TRBV20-1 | TRBD2 | . | TRBJ2-1
TGTGCCAGCAGCTTAGTAGGGACCTCTGGGGCCAACGTCCTGACTTTC | CASSLVGTSGANVLTF | TRBV7-2 | . | few | TRBJ2-6
TGTGCCAGCAGCTTAACAGATACGCAGTATTTT | CASSLTDTQYF | TRBV7-2 | . | medium-sized | TRBJ2-3
TGTGCCAGTGGCCCCGGGACACCAATCACCGGGGAGCTGTTTTTT | CASGPGTPITGELFF | TRBV19 | . | . | TRBJ2-2
TGTGCCATCACCGAGAAACAGGGGGCGCGTACCGGGGAGCTGTTTTTT | CAITEKQGARTGELFF | TRBV10-3 | TRBD1 | . | TRBJ2-2
TGTGCCAGCAGCTACAGAAGAAATGAAAAACTGTTTTTT | CASSYRRNEKLFF | TRBV27 | . | medium-sized | TRBJ1-4
TGTGCCATCAGTGATTTAACAGGGGAAGAGACCCAGTACTTC | CAISDLTGEETQYF | TRBV10-3 | TRBD1 | . | TRBJ2-5
TGTGCCACATTTGGGTGGGGGCACGGGCGAGAGACCCAGTACTTC | CATFGWGHGRETQYF | TRBV27 | . | . | TRBJ2-5
TGTGCCAGCAGCGTTAGCGTCGACCACTCCTACGAGCAGTACTTC | CASSVSVDHSYEQYF | TRBV9 | . | once | TRBJ2-7
TGTGCCACCAGCAGAGACCCAGGAAGGGAGACCCAGTACTTC | CATSRDPGRETQYF | TRBV15 | . | few | TRBJ2-5
TGCAGCGTTGAAGATCAGTGGGGGGGGCAGGACACTGAAGCTTTCTTT | CSVEDQWGGQDTEAFF | TRBV29-1 | . | . | TRBJ1-1
TGTGCCAGTAGTTCCGGGACAGGGAATGGTAAGCAGCCCCAGCATTTT | CASSSGTGNGKQPQHF | TRBV19 | TRBD1 | . | TRBJ1-5
TGCAGTGCCGTCGAGGGAGGGCAGCCCCAGCATTTT | CSAVEGGQPQHF | TRBV20-1 | . | medium-sized | TRBJ1-5
TGTGCCAGCAGCACATGGGGCCAATTCACAGATACGCAGTATTTT | CASSTWGQFTDTQYF | TRBV11-2 | . | . | TRBJ2-3
TGTGCCAGCAGTGGGGACAGCACAGATACGCAGTATTTT | CASSGDSTDTQYF | TRBV6-4 | . | few | TRBJ2-3